The text below deals with one TCR beta chain. What it recognizes is unknown. The V gene's germline CDR1 is MNHEY and CDR2 SVGAGI. The trim removed 6 bases at V and 3 bases at J, leaving 9 bases unmatched. The CDR3 consists of 15 residues. This entry is derived from a study of T cells in narcolepsy. Study information: Healthy controls were enrolled alongside patients with narcolepsy type 1 or type 2.

The repertoire was sequenced with immunoSEQ multiplex PCR; TCRdb's copy has only in-frame clones and lacks some. The repertoire holds around 8,000 clones, around two thirds seen once, with around a fifth in the top ten. Points from the study as a whole: Autoreactive clonotypes reportedly recurred in blood of same and different patients, not controls. Autoreactive HCRT-specific and TRIB2-specific clonotypes were marked in same-patient CSF-versus-blood CD4+ comparisons.

Sequenced material: CD45RA- memory CD8+ T cells from PBMCs. The sequence was obtained from a human donor with narcolepsy. This rearrangement joins TRBV6-5 to TRBJ2-7; 9 nucleotides match TRBD1. The CDR3 spells CASRADRGSLYEQYF. The CDR3 DNA is TGTGCCAGCAGGGCGGACAGGGGATCTCTCTACGAGCAGTACTTC.